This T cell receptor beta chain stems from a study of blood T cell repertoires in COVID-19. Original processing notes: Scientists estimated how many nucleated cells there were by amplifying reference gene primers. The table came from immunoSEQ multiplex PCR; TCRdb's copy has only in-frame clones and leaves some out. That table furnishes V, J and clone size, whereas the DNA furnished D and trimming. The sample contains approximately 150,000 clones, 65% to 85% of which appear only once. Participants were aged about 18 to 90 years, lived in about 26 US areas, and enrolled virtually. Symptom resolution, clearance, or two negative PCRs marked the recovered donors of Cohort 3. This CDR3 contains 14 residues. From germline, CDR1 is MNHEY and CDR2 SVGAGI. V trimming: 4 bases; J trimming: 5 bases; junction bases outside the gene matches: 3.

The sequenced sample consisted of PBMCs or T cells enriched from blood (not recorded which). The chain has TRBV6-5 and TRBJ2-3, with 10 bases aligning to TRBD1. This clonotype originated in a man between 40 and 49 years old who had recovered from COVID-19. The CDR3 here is CASSSTGGRDTQYF. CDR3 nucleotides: TGTGCCAGCAGTTCGACAGGGGGCAGAGATACGCAGTATTTT.